This TCR beta chain was obtained from a study of T cell repertoires in cytomegalovirus infection. As for the study in general: Recently described HLA-C-restricted plus well-studied HLA-B-restricted CMV epitopes were used. Matching HLA type and CMV infection were both indicated by public TCR beta signatures. Study outcomes and limitations: The cumulative frequency of public TCR beta families identified carriers of CMV plus the relevant HLA. CMV-specific HLA-C-restricted TCR beta clonotypes dominated the ex vivo response.

The CDR3 consists of 13 residues. Per germline, CDR1 MNHNS and CDR2 SASEGT. Between the trimmed V and J ends, which lost 11 bases and 5 bases, there was a span of 15 bases. One entry per CDR3 protein, called by TCRdb with MiXCR from the reads. In the table there are some 900,000 distinct CDR3 sequences, 32% of which are singletons. About this clonotype: The antigen remains undetermined.

The rearrangement links TRBV6-1 to TRBJ2-2, with D unresolved. The source material was cultured CD8+ T cells from PBMCs, sampled from culture after CMV antigen stimulation. The TCR sequence derives from a human donor in good health (CMV status not recorded). Some clones in this sample may be carry-over from other donors' samples. DNA for the CDR3: TGTGCCCTCCAGCCTTGGGCGACCGGGGAGCTGTTTTTT. Translated, it gives CALQPWATGELFF.